The 10 T cell receptor beta chains below come from one sample, sequenced in a study of CD8+ T cells in alopecia areata. Sample treatment: oral pan-JAK inhibitor, 5-10 mg twice daily. Sequencing templates came from extracted RNA that was reverse transcribed into cDNA. The repertoire was sequenced with immunoSEQ multiplex PCR; TCRdb's copy has only in-frame clones and lacks some. The sample gives over 150,000 clones, roughly 50% of which show up once; less than 14% is in the top ten. This specimen consisted of CD8+ T cells sorted from blood, obtained at week 24, from a patient treated with tofacitinib. The receptors derive from a human donor with alopecia areata.

The genes are TRBV5-1 and TRBJ1-2, with 7 bases lining up with TRBD1. Germline V lookup: CDR1 SGHRS, CDR2 YFSETQ. The length of the CDR3 is 14 residues. The trim removed 3 bases at V and 8 bases at J, leaving 10 bases unmatched. The CDR3 is CASSYRQGAEGYTF. The CDR3 bases are TGCGCCAGCAGCTACCGACAGGGCGCTGAAGGCTACACCTTC.

Only a few counts were recorded for this clone. The CDR3 reads CASSLVSTEAFF. CDR3 nucleotide sequence: TGTGCCAGCAGCTTGGTGAGTACTGAAGCTTTCTTT. The V and J genes are TRBV5-6 and TRBJ1-1, with D uncertain. Trimming took off 0 bases at V and 5 bases at J, with 5 bases between the two ends. CDR3 length: 12 residues. Germline V lookup: CDR1 SGHDT, CDR2 YYEEEE. The variable domain in full, with the rest retrieved from reference TRBV5-6 and TRBJ1-1, is DAGVTQSPTHLIKTRGQQVTLRCSPKSGHDTVSWYQQALGQGPQFIFQYYEEEERQRGNFPDRFSGHQFPNYSSELNVNALLLGDSALYLCASSLVSTEAFFGQGTRLTVV.

This clone has a handful of counts. The V and J genes are TRBV29-1 and TRBJ1-2; D not certain. V lost 5 bases and J lost 3, with 10 bases in between. The CDR3 loop spans 12 amino acids. CDR1 is SQVTM and CDR2 is ANQGSEA in the germline V gene. CDR3 sequence reads: CSVKLSDYGYTF. CDR3 nucleotides: TGCAGCGTTAAGTTATCGGACTATGGCTACACCTTC.

J is TRBJ1-1 and V is TRBV29-1; TRBD1 aligns across 7 bases. Germline V CDR1 and CDR2: SQVTM, ANQGSEA. J lost 2 bases, V lost 7 bases, and 4 bases had no gene match. This CDR3 comprises 12 residues. In DNA, the CDR3 is TGCAGCGGGGGGGACAGCAACACTGAAGCTTTCTTT. It translates to CSGGDSNTEAFF.

The rearrangement uses TRBV29-1 and TRBJ2-1; D unclear. There are 11 residues in the CDR3. Germline assignment: CDR1 SQVTM and CDR2 ANQGSEA. V was pared by 0 bases and J by 9 bases, with 6 bases between. The CDR3 sequence: CSVEDTGEQFF. CDR3 in DNA: TGCAGCGTTGAAGATACGGGTGAGCAGTTCTTC.

This clone was recorded a few times. The DNA of the CDR3 is TGCAGCGTCCCTCCGGGGACAGGACCCTCTAACTATGGCTACACCTTC. Its protein is CSVPPGTGPSNYGYTF. The chain combines TRBV29-1 with TRBJ1-2; 8 positions match TRBD1. The germline V gene has CDR1 SQVTM and CDR2 ANQGSEA. The CDR3 has 16 residues. With V trimmed by 6 bases and J by 0 bases, 12 bases remained unmatched.

Here the CDR3 reads CASSFRDRGYEQYF. CDR3 bases: TGTGCCAGCAGCTTTCGGGACAGGGGATACGAGCAGTACTTC. The chain has TRBV11-2 and TRBJ2-7; 10 bases are shared with TRBD1. Germline assignment: CDR1 SGHAT and CDR2 FQNNGV. The V and J ends lost 3 bases and 4 bases, in that order; junction bases with no gene match: 3. The CDR3 is made up of 14 amino acids. The full variable domain, with the rest looked up from reference TRBV11-2 and TRBJ2-7, is EAGVAQSPRYKIIEKRQSVAFWCNPISGHATLYWYQQILGQGPKLLIQFQNNGVVDDSQLPKDRFSAERLKGVDSTLKIQPAKLEDSAVYLCASSFRDRGYEQYFGPGTRLTVT.

The J gene is TRBJ2-1, the V gene TRBV14; a weak D match, TRBD1 (6 bases). The CDR3 length is 14 residues. Germline CDR1 is SGHDN and CDR2 is FVKESK. Trimming removed 3 bases from V and 9 bases from J, with 15 bases in between. The CDR3, as DNA: TGTGCCAGCAGCCAGACAGGATTGGATGGTGAGCAGTTCTTC. As protein: CASSQTGLDGEQFF.

The rearrangement uses TRBV5-1 and TRBJ2-7; D is unresolved. Trimming removed 1 base at V and 0 bases at J, with 11 bases between. This CDR3 has 15 amino acids. Germline CDR1 SGHRS, CDR2 YFSETQ. The CDR3 nucleotides are TGCGCCAGCAGCTTGAGGTCGGCCGGCTCCTACGAGCAGTACTTC. It specifies CASSLRSAGSYEQYF. Looking up the rest from reference TRBV5-1 and TRBJ2-7 gives the full variable domain: KAGVTQTPRYLIKTRGQQVTLSCSPISGHRSVSWYQQTPGQGLQFLFEYFSETQRNKGNFPGRFSGRQFSNSRSEMNVSTLELGDSALYLCASSLRSAGSYEQYFGPGTRLTVT.

J is TRBJ1-2 and V is TRBV5-1, with D possibly TRBD1 on 6 matching bases. The CDR3 runs to 13 residues. Trimming shortened V by 1 base and J by 4 bases, and 8 bases separated the two germline ends. The germline CDR1 and CDR2 sequences are SGHRS and YFSETQ. CDR3 residues: CASSLRGTYGYTF. The CDR3, as DNA: TGCGCCAGCAGCTTGAGGGGGACCTATGGCTACACCTTC.